This T cell receptor (beta chain) was captured by sequencing in a study of T cell repertoires in cytomegalovirus infection. Looking at the study overall: CMV infection plus the matching HLA type was flagged by public TCR beta signatures. Overall study findings and caveats: HLA-C-restricted CMV-specific TCR beta clonotypes prevailed in the ex vivo response.

Germline lookup yields CDR1 SGHVS and CDR2 FQNEAQ. V was cut by 1 base and J by 7 bases, with 10 bases left in between. The CDR3 contains 14 residues. Using its own MiXCR run on the reads, TCRdb lists one record per CDR3 protein. The table has fewer than 700,000 distinct CDR3 sequences, 24% seen once; the top ten hold 7.5% to 9%. This clonotype was counted many times. The target antigen is unknown. Sequencing input: CD8+ T cells from PBMCs. V is TRBV7-8 and J is TRBJ1-4; D possibly corresponds to TRBD1 (5 bases). The receptor's source is a human donor in good health (CMV status not recorded). Some clones in this sample may be carry-over from other donors' samples. DNA for the CDR3: TGTGCCAGCAGCTTAGGGGGGGTACGTGAAAAACTGTTTTTT. Translation: CASSLGGVREKLFF. The full variable domain, its missing parts supplied by reference TRBV7-8 and TRBJ1-4, is GAGVSQSPRYKVAKRGQDVALRCDPISGHVSLFWYQQALGQGPEFLTYFQNEAQLDKSGLPSDRFFAERPEGSVSTLKIQRTQQEDSAVYLCASSLGGVREKLFFGSGTQLSVL.